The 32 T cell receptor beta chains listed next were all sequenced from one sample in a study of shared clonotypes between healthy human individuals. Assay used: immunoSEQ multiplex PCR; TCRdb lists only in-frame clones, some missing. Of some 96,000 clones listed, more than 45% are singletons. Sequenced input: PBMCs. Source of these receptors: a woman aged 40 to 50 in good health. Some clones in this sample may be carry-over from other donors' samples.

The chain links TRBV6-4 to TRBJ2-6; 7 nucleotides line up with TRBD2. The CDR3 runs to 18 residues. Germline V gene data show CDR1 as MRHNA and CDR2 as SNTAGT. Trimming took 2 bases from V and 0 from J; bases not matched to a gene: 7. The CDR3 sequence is CASSDGREGSSGANVLTF. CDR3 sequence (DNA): TGTGCCAGCAGTGACGGGAGGGAAGGGAGCTCTGGGGCCAACGTCCTGACTTTC.

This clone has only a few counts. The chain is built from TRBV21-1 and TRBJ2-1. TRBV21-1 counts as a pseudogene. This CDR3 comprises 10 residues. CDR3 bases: TGTGCCAGCCATGGGAATGAGCAGTTCTTC. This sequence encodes CASHGNEQFF.

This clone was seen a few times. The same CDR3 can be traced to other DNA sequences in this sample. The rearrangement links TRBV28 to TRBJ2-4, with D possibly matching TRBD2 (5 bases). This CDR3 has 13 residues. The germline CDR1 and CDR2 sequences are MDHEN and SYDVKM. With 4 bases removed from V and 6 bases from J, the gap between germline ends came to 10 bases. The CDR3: CASSYPRGNIQYF. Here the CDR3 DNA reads TGTGCCAGCAGTTACCCTCGGGGAAACATTCAGTACTTC.

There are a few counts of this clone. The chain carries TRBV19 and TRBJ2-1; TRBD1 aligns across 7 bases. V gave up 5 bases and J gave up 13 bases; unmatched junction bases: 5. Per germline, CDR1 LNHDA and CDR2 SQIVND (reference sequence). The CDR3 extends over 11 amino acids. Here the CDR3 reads CASSGDREQFF. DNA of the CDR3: TGTGCCAGTAGTGGAGACAGGGAACAGTTCTTC.

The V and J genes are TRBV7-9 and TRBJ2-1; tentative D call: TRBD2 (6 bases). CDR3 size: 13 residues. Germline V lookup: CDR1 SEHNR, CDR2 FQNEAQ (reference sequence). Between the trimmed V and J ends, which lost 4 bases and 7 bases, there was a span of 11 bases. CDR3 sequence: CASSSSGGNEQFF. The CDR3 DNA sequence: TGTGCCAGCAGCTCTAGTGGGGGGAATGAGCAGTTCTTC.

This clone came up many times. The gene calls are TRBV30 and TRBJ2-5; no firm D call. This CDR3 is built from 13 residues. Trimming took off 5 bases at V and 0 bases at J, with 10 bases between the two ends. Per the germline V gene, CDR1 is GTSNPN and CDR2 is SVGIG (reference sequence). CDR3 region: CAWSQGYQETQYF. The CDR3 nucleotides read TGTGCCTGGTCGCAAGGGTACCAAGAGACCCAGTACTTC.

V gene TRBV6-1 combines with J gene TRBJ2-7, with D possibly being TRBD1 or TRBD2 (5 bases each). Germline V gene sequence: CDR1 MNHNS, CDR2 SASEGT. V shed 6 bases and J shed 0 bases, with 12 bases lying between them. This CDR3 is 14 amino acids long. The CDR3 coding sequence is TGTGCCAGCAGAATTTGGGGGACCTCCTACGAGCAGTACTTC. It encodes CASRIWGTSYEQYF.

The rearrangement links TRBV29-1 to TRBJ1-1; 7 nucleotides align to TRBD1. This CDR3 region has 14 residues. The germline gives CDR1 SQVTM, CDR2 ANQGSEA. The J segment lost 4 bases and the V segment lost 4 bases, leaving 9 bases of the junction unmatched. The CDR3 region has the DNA TGCAGCGTTGTCCCGGGGGCAGGGGGCACTGAAGCTTTCTTT. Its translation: CSVVPGAGGTEAFF.

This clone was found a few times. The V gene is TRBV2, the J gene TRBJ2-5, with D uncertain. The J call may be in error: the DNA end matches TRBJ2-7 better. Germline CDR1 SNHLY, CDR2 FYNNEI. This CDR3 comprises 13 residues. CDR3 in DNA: TGTGCCAGCAGTTCCAACTGGTCCTACGAGCAGTACTTC. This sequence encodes CASSSNWSYEQYF.

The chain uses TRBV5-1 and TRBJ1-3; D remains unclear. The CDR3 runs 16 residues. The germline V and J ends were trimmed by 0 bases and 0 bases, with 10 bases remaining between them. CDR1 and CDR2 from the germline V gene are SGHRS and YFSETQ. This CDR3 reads CASSLAAPSSGNTIYF. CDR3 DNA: TGCGCCAGCAGCTTGGCGGCCCCGAGCTCTGGAAACACCATATATTTT.

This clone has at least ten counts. For the CDR3, the DNA is TGTGCCAGCAGTTCTCCCGGGACAGGGGGTATCTACGAGCAGTACTTC. As protein: CASSSPGTGGIYEQYF. This chain joins TRBV6-5 and TRBJ2-7, with 11 bases aligning to TRBD1. The CDR3 covers 16 residues. The junction had 8 bases not matched to a gene; V was cut back by 4 bases and J by 3 bases. The V gene's germline CDR1 is MNHEY and CDR2 SVGAGI.

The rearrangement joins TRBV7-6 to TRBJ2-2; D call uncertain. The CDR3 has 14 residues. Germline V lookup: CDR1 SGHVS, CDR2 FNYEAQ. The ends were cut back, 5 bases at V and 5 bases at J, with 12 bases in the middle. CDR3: CASSPHGSTGELFF. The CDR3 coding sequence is TGTGCCAGCAGCCCACATGGGTCGACCGGGGAGCTGTTTTTT.

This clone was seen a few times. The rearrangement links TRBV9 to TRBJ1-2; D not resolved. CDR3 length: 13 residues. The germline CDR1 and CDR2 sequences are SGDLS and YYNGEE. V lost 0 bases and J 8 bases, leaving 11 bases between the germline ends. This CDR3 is CASSVDPSWGYTF. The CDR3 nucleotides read TGTGCCAGCAGCGTAGACCCGTCATGGGGCTACACCTTC.

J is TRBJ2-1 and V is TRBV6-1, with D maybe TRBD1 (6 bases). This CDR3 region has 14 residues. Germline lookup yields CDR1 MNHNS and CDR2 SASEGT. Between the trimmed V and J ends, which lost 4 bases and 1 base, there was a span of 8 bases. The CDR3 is CASSATGSYNEQFF. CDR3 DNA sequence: TGTGCCAGCAGTGCCACAGGGTCCTACAATGAGCAGTTCTTC.

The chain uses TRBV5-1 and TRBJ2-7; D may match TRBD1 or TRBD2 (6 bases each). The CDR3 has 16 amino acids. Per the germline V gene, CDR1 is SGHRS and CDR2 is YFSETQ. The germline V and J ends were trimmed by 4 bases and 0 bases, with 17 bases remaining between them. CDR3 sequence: CASSLGGGPSSYEQYF. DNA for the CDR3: TGCGCCAGCAGCCTAGGGGGAGGCCCGAGCTCCTACGAGCAGTACTTC. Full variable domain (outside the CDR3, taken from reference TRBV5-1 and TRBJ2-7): KAGVTQTPRYLIKTRGQQVTLSCSPISGHRSVSWYQQTPGQGLQFLFEYFSETQRNKGNFPGRFSGRQFSNSRSEMNVSTLELGDSALYLCASSLGGGPSSYEQYFGPGTRLTVT.

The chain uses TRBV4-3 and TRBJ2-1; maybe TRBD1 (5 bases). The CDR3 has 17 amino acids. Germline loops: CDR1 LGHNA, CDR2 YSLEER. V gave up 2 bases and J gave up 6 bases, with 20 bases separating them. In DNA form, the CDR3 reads TGCGCCAGCAGCCAATGGTTGGGGCCACTTGAAGGCAATGAGCAGTTCTTC. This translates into CASSQWLGPLEGNEQFF.

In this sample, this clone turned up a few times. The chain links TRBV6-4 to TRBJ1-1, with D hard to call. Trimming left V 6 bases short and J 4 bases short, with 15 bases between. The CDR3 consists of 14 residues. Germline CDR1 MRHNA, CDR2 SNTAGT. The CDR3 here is CASSQLVGSTEAFF. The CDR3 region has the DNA TGTGCCAGCAGCCAACTCGTAGGGAGCACTGAAGCTTTCTTT.

The CDR3 nucleotides are TGTGCCAGCAGCTTAGTCGTTTCTGTACGCGAGCAGTACTTC. As protein: CASSLVVSVREQYF. This chain links TRBV11-1 with TRBJ2-7; D is unresolved. The V gene lost 1 base and the J gene lost 6 bases, with 13 bases spanning the gap. The germline V gene has CDR1 SGHAT and CDR2 FQDESV (reference sequence). This CDR3 contains 14 residues.

The CDR3: CSVDITGGEETQYF. The CDR3, as DNA: TGCAGCGTTGATATCACAGGGGGCGAGGAGACCCAGTACTTC. The rearrangement links TRBV29-1 to TRBJ2-5, with 9 bases fitting TRBD1. V was clipped by 3 bases and J by 5 bases; unmatched bases: 7. CDR3 length equals 14 residues. CDR1 SQVTM and CDR2 ANQGSEA come from the germline V gene. Complete variable domain (other parts from reference TRBV29-1 and TRBJ2-5): SAVISQKPSRDICQRGTSLTIQCQVDSQVTMMFWYRQQPGQSLTLIATANQGSEATYESGFVIDKFPISRPNLTFSTLTVSNMSPEDSSIYLCSVDITGGEETQYFGPGTRLLVL.

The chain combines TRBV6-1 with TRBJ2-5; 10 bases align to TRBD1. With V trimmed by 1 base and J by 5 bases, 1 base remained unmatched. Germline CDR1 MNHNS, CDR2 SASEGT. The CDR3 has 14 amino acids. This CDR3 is CASSEVGQGETQYF. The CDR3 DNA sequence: TGTGCCAGCAGTGAAGTGGGACAGGGGGAGACCCAGTACTTC.

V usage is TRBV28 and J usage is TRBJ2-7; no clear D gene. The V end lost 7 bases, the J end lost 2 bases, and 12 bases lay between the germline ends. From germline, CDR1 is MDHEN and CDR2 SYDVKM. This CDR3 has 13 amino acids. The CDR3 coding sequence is TGTGCCAGCACCCCCCCGCGGACCTACGAGCAGTACTTC. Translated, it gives CASTPPRTYEQYF.

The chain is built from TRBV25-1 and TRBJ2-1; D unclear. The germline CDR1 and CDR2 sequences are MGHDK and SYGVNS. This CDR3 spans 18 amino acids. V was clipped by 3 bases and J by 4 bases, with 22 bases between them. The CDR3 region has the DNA TGTGCCAGCAGTGATCAGAGGCAGACCAGAAACCCTTACAATGAGCAGTTCTTC. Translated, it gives CASSDQRQTRNPYNEQFF.

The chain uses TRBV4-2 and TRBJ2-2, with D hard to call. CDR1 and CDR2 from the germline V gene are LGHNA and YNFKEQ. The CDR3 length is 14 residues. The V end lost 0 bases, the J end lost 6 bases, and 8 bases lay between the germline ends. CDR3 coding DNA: TGTGCCAGCAGCCAAGATTCCGGTCCCGGGGAGCTGTTTTTT. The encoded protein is CASSQDSGPGELFF.

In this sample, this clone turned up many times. The CDR3 coding sequence is TGTGCCTGTAGCGGGATGCAAGGAGAGACCCAGTACTTC. Protein: CACSGMQGETQYF. This sequence joins TRBV30 and TRBJ2-5, with 8 bases aligning to TRBD2. J gave up 4 bases and V 6 bases, and 7 bases lay outside the gene matches. The CDR3 length is 13 residues. The germline CDR1 and CDR2 sequences are GTSNPN and SVGIG (reference sequence).

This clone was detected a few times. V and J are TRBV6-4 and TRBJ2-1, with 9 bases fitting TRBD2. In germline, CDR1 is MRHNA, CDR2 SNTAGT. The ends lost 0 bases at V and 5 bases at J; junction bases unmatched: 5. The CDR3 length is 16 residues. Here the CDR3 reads CASSDSSGSGNNEQFF. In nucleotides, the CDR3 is TGTGCCAGCAGTGACTCTAGCGGGAGTGGGAACAATGAGCAGTTCTTC.

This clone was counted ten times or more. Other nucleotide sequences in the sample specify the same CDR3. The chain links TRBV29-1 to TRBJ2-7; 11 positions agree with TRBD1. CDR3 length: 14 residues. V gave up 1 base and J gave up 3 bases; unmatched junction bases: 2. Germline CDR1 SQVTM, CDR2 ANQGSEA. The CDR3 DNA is TGCAGCGTTGAAGGGGACAGGGGGATCTACGAGCAGTACTTC. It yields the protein CSVEGDRGIYEQYF.

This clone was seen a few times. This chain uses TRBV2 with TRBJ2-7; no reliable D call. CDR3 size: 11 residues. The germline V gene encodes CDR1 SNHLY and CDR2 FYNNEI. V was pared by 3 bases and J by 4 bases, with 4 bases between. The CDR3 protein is CASSEVYEQYF. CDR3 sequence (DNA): TGTGCCAGCAGTGAGGTGTACGAGCAGTACTTC. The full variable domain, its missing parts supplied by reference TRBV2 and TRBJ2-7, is EPEVTQTPSHQVTQMGQEVILRCVPISNHLYFYWYRQILGQKVEFLVSFYNNEISEKSEIFDDQFSVERPDGSNFTLKIRSTKLEDSAMYFCASSEVYEQYFGPGTRLTVT.

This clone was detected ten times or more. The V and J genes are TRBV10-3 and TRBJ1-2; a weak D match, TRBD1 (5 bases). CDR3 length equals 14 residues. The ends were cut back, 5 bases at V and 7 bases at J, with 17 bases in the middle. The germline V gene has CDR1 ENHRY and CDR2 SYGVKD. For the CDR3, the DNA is TGTGCCATCAGTAACGCTAGGGGCGGTGGTGGCTACACCTTC. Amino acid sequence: CAISNARGGGGYTF.

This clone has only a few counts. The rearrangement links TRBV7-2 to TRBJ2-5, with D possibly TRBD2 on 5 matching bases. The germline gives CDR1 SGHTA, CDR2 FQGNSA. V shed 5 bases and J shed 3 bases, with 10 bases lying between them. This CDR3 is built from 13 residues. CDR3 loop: CASSPMREETQYF. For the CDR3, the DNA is TGTGCCAGCAGCCCAATGCGGGAAGAGACCCAGTACTTC. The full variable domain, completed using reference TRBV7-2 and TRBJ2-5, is GAGVSQSPSNKVTEKGKDVELRCDPISGHTALYWYRQSLGQGLEFLIYFQGNSAPDKSGLPSDRFSAERTGGSVSTLTIQRTQQEDSAVYLCASSPMREETQYFGPGTRLLVL.

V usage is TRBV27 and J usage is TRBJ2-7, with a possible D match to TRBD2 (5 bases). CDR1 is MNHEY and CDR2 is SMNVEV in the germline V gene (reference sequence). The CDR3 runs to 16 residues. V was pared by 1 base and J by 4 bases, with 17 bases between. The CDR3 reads CASSLYIPSSGYEQYF. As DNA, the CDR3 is TGTGCCAGCAGTTTATACATCCCTAGCTCGGGATACGAGCAGTACTTC.

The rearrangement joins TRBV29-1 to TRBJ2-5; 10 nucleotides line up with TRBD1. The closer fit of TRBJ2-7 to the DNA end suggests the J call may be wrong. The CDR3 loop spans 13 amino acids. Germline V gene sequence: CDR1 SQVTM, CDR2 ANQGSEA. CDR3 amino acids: CSVRDRGAYEQYF. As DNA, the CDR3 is TGCAGCGTTCGGGACAGGGGAGCCTACGAGCAGTACTTC.

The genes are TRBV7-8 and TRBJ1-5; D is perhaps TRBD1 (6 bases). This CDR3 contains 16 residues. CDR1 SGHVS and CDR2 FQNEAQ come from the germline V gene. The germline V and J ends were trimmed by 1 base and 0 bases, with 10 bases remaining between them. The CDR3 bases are TGTGCCAGCAGCTTAGGGGGACACTATAGCAATCAGCCCCAGCATTTT. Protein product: CASSLGGHYSNQPQHF.